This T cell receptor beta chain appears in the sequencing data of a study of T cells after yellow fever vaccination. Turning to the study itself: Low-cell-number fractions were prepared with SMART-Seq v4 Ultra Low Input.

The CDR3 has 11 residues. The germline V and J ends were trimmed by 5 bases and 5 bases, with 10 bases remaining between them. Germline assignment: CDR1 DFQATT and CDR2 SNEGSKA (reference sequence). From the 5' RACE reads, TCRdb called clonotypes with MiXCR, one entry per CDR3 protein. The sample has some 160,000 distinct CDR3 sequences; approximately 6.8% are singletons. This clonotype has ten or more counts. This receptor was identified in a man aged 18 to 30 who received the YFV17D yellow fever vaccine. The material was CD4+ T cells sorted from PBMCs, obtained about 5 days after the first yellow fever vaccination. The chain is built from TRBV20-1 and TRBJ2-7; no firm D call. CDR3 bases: TGCAGTGCTTACACCCAGGACGAGCAGTACTTC. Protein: CSAYTQDEQYF.